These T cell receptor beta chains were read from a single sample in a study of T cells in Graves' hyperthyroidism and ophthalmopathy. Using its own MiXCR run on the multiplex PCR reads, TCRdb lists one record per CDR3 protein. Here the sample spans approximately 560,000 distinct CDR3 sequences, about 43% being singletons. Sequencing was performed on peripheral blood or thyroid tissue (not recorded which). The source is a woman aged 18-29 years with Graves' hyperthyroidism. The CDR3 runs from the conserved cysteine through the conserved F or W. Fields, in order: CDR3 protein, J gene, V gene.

CASSSEGAEAFF,TRBJ1-1,TRBV7-9
CASSRREGQETQYF,TRBJ2-5,TRBV12-3/TRBV12-4
CASSLAASGGQETQYF,TRBJ2-5,TRBV7-2
CASSVELDRGDTQYF,TRBJ2-3,TRBV9
CASSVTGQYF,TRBJ2-7,TRBV9
CASTGGEGYTF,TRBJ1-2,TRBV12-3/TRBV12-4
CSAQVGGVAETQYF,TRBJ2-5,TRBV20-1
CASSASPRTLRAEAFF,TRBJ1-1,TRBV25-1
CASSFGTGETQYF,TRBJ2-5,TRBV2
CASSVLGEPGGYTF,TRBJ1-2,TRBV19
CASSVQGQGYGYTF,TRBJ1-2,TRBV9
CSVDGLAGLSDEQYF,TRBJ2-7,TRBV29-1
CASSLIADEAFF,TRBJ1-1,TRBV7-9
CASSYGGPTEAFF,TRBJ1-1,TRBV11-1
CATSTDSNQPQHF,TRBJ1-5,TRBV15
CSVPGEVVDGYTF,TRBJ1-2,TRBV29-1
CAISEADVTEAFF,TRBJ1-1,TRBV10-3
CSATREIGYTF,TRBJ1-2,TRBV29-1
CASSPRALTQNTIYF,TRBJ1-3,TRBV7-8
CSATGTGGINQPQHF,TRBJ1-5,TRBV20-1
CAISTEGGNDGYTF,TRBJ1-2,TRBV10-3
CASSLLAGGNEQFF,TRBJ2-1,TRBV7-2
CASTSGIPSGANVLTF,TRBJ2-6,TRBV25-1
CASRGAAQPQHF,TRBJ1-5,TRBV7-9
CATSTNGNQPQHF,TRBJ1-5,TRBV15
CSVVDAGAYEQYF,TRBJ2-7,TRBV29-1
CASSYGLASEQYF,TRBJ2-7,TRBV6-5
CASSPGSDEGNTGELFF,TRBJ2-2,TRBV7-2
CASSDFPPGELFF,TRBJ2-2,TRBV2
CASGLVLSPNTEAFF,TRBJ1-1,TRBV25-1
CAQGGAEEQYF,TRBJ2-7,TRBV19
CASSSLRETRSYEQYF,TRBJ2-7,TRBV7-2
CSAAMTGRFYEQYF,TRBJ2-7,TRBV20-1
CASRRRGVGEQYF,TRBJ2-7,TRBV7-9
CASSVGREGQPQHF,TRBJ1-5,TRBV9
CASAHGRTSPFEQYF,TRBJ2-7,TRBV10-2
CASSSLDTEAFF,TRBJ1-1,TRBV6-6
CASTHTNYGYTF,TRBJ1-2,TRBV25-1
CASSSQGGRGTEAFF,TRBJ1-1,TRBV9
CASSRDRVNSPLHF,TRBJ1-6,TRBV2
CASSLAGVSPHTIYF,TRBJ1-3,TRBV7-9
CASTYSDGETQYF,TRBJ2-5,TRBV6-6
CASSPSRAGGQPQHF,TRBJ1-5,TRBV12-3/TRBV12-4
CASSEPPETEAFF,TRBJ1-1,TRBV7-3
CASAGLRDETQYF,TRBJ2-5,TRBV6-1
CASGLQGATRETQYF,TRBJ2-5,TRBV5-4
CSSIQGTEAFF,TRBJ1-1,TRBV29-1
CASSYSTNSYEQYF,TRBJ2-7,TRBV12-3/TRBV12-4
CAGSPGRSSGNTIYF,TRBJ1-3,TRBV7-9
CASSPDRENEKLFF,TRBJ1-4,TRBV6-5
CATSRDGTGQVGSPLHF,TRBJ1-6,TRBV15
CASSQTTGELFF,TRBJ2-2,TRBV7-2
CSAGTGPIEAFF,TRBJ1-1,TRBV20-1
CASLGQALNQPQHF,TRBJ1-5,TRBV2
CASSVAGDQPQHF,TRBJ1-5,TRBV9
CASSLPIGTEYEQYF,TRBJ2-7,TRBV7-9
CASSLGRDRPSYEQYF,TRBJ2-7,TRBV7-9
CASSAGTGASEQYF,TRBJ2-7,TRBV7-2
CASSVEVSSNQPQHF,TRBJ1-5,TRBV9